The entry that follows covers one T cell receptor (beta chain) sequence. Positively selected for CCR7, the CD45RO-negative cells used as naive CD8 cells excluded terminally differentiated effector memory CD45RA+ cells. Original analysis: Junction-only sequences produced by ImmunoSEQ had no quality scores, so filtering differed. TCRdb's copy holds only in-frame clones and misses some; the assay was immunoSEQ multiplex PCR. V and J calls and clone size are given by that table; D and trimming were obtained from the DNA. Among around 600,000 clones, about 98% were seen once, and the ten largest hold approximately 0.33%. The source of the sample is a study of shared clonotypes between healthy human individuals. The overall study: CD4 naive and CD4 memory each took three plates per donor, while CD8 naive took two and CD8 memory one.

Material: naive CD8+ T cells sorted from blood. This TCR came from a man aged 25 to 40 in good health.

CDR3 residues: CASSGASGRGYEQYF. The CDR3 DNA reads TGTGCCAGCAGTGGGGCGAGCGGGAGAGGCTACGAGCAGTACTTC. V is TRBV6-1 and J is TRBJ2-7, with 8 bases identical to TRBD2. CDR1 and CDR2 from the germline V gene are MNHNS and SASEGT. The CDR3 length is 15 residues. Unmatched junction bases numbered 8, after V lost 4 bases and J lost 3 bases.